Described below is a single T cell receptor beta chain sequence and its context. This sample was included in a study of OX40 agonist ivuxolimab in advanced cancers. The wider study: A male proportion of about 80% was recorded, with mean age around 62 years and range roughly 23 to 85. Prior anti-PD-1, anti-PD-L1 or anti-CTLA-4 therapy was allowed; over 30% had some.

This CDR3 has 14 residues. Trimming took off 3 bases at V and 0 bases at J, with 9 bases between the two ends. Germline CDR1 and CDR2: SGDLS and YYNGEE. Clones were read by immunoSEQ multiplex PCR, and TCRdb kept only the in-frame ones, dropping some. The sample shows under 70,000 clones, 85% of them seen only once. The sequenced sample was CD4+ or CD8+ T cells sorted from blood, obtained in a trial of the OX40 agonist ivuxolimab. This TCR came from an adult with an advanced solid tumor such as melanoma, head and neck, liver or kidney cancer. The V gene is TRBV9, the J gene TRBJ2-5; D is ambiguous. CDR3 sequence: CASSADAYQETQYF. The CDR3 DNA follows: TGTGCCAGCAGCGCCGATGCGTACCAAGAGACCCAGTACTTC. Full variable domain (missing parts from reference TRBV9 and TRBJ2-5): DSGVTQTPKHLITATGQRVTLRCSPRSGDLSVYWYQQSLDQGLQFLIQYYNGEERAKGNILERFSAQQFPDLHSELNLSSLELGDSALYFCASSADAYQETQYFGPGTRLLVL.